This T cell receptor (beta chain) came from a study of shared clonotypes between healthy human individuals. This clone showed up just once. Its cognate antigen is unknown. Study outcomes and limitations: Compared with clonotypes that all four donors shared, non-shared clonotypes had lower generation probabilities.

Measured with immunoSEQ multiplex PCR; TCRdb has only the in-frame clones, and not every one. The sample lists 2 million to 2.5 million clones; approximately 96% were seen once. The CDR3 length is 11 residues. V was cut by 4 bases and J by 9 bases, with 8 bases left in between. Germline V gene data show CDR1 as SGHTS and CDR2 as YDEGEE. V usage is TRBV5-8 and J usage is TRBJ2-1; a possible D gene is TRBD2 (6 bases). Sequencing was carried out using naive CD4+ T cells sorted from blood. Sample subset: CD45RA+ positively selected. The clonotype originates from a man younger than 35 in good health. The CDR3 loop is CASSVGGEQFF. As DNA, the CDR3 is TGTGCCAGCAGCGTCGGGGGTGAGCAGTTCTTC.